The 30 T cell receptor beta chains below all came from one sample that was sequenced in a study of T cell responses to AZD1222 COVID-19 vaccine. The table came from immunoSEQ multiplex PCR; TCRdb's copy has only in-frame clones and leaves some out. The sample has 150,000 to 250,000 clones, approximately 89% seen once. The sample was peripheral blood, taken 28 days after the second AZD1222 dose. These receptors were taken from an adult who received the AZD1222 COVID-19 vaccine.

The chain links TRBV29-1 to TRBJ2-7; D is uncertain. The CDR3 is made up of 12 amino acids. Germline CDR1 SQVTM, CDR2 ANQGSEA. The CDR3 region has the DNA TGCAGTGTACAAGGGTTCTCCTACGAGCAGTACTTC. As protein: CSVQGFSYEQYF.

A word on this clone: A read error may account for a junction end that differs from germline. The chain is built from TRBV30 and TRBJ1-2; D is ambiguous. The CDR3 consists of 10 residues. Germline CDR1 reads GTSNPN; CDR2 reads SVGIG (reference sequence). The CDR3: CAWSGERRRF. The DNA of the CDR3 is TGTGCCTGGAGTGGGGAGCGCCGCCGTTTC. Looking up the rest from reference TRBV30 and TRBJ1-2 gives the full variable domain: SQTIHQWPATLVQPVGSPLSLECTVEGTSNPNLYWYRQAAGRGLQLLFYSVGIGQISSEVPQNLSASRPQDRQFILSSKKLLLSDSGFYLCAWSGERRRFGSGTRLTVV.

The V call is TRBV6-2 or TRBV6-3, the J call TRBJ1-2; D is undetermined. CDR3 length: 13 amino acids. Germline assignment: CDR1 MNHEY and CDR2 SVGEGT. The V end was cut by 6 bases, the J end by 8 bases, with 16 bases between. CDR3 in DNA: TGTGCCAGCAGCAGACGCGTCCTAGACGGCTACACCTTC. Amino acid sequence: CASSRRVLDGYTF.

Of note for this clone: Compared with germline, one end of the junction differs, possibly owing to a read error. The identical CDR3 is also encoded by other nucleotide sequences in the sample. This rearrangement joins TRBV19 to TRBJ2-6; 7 bases agree with TRBD1. Germline CDR1 is LNHDA and CDR2 is SQIVND (reference sequence). This CDR3 is 16 amino acids long. The CDR3 region is CASRDRVFSGANVLTF. CDR3 DNA sequence: TGTGCCAGTCGGGACAGAGTATTCTCTGGGGCCAATGTCCTGACTTTC.

V and J are TRBV5-1 and TRBJ2-6; no firm D call. CDR1 SGHRS and CDR2 YFSETQ come from the germline V gene. Trimming shortened V by 4 bases and J by 0 bases, and 5 bases separated the two germline ends. The CDR3 runs 14 residues. In nucleotides, the CDR3 is TGCGCCAGCAGCACCCGCTCTGGGGCCAACGTCCTGACTTTC. It translates to CASSTRSGANVLTF.

The chain joins TRBV7-2 to TRBJ2-7; 8 nucleotides align to TRBD1. Germline CDR1 and CDR2: SGHTA and FQGNSA. The CDR3 runs to 16 residues. J was trimmed by 9 bases and V by 5 bases; bases with no gene match: 18. The CDR3 bases are TGTGCCAGCAGCCCGGACCGACAGGGGACCTTCAAGGGGCAGTACTTC. The encoded protein is CASSPDRQGTFKGQYF.

V is TRBV27 and J is TRBJ2-7; D call uncertain. Per the germline V gene, CDR1 is MNHEY and CDR2 is SMNVEV (reference sequence). The CDR3 runs to 12 residues. The ends were cut back, 3 bases at V and 4 bases at J, with 7 bases in the middle. DNA for the CDR3: TGTGCCAGCAGTTTCGTGGGGTACGAGCAGTACTTC. Amino acid sequence: CASSFVGYEQYF.

The rearrangement joins TRBV3-1 (or the pseudogene TRBV3-2) to TRBJ2-1, with 8 bases aligning to TRBD2. V shed 4 bases and J 7 bases; nucleotides not matched to a gene: 9. Germline CDR1 is LGHDT and CDR2 is YNNKEL (reference sequence). The CDR3 extends over 15 amino acids. CDR3 in DNA: TGTGCCAGCAGCCCGGGACTAGAAAGGGGTAATGAGCAGTTCTTC. This translates into CASSPGLERGNEQFF.

The CDR3 here is CASSGLAFYEQYF. The CDR3 DNA reads as TGTGCCAGCTCGGGACTAGCATTCTACGAGCAGTACTTC. The chain recombines TRBV2 with TRBJ2-7; 9 nucleotides match TRBD2. V dropped 8 bases and J dropped 3; count of bases not matched to a gene: 5. Germline V CDR1 and CDR2: SNHLY, FYNNEI. The CDR3 extends over 13 amino acids.

The chain combines TRBV19 with TRBJ2-3, with D perhaps TRBD1 (6 bases). V shed 0 bases and J shed 2 bases, with 15 bases lying between them. The CDR3 loop spans 17 amino acids. Germline V CDR1 and CDR2: LNHDA, SQIVND (reference sequence). In DNA, the CDR3 is TGTGCCAGTAGTATAGACCGGGACACTCCTTCCACAGATACGCAGTATTTT. It specifies CASSIDRDTPSTDTQYF.

This clone was seen a single time. The chain carries TRBV2 and TRBJ2-1; D uncertain. The CDR3 is 13 residues long. Germline loops: CDR1 SNHLY, CDR2 FYNNEI. The V gene lost 8 bases and the J gene lost 3 bases, with 11 bases spanning the gap. The CDR3 sequence: CASAGFNYNEQFF. The CDR3 bases are TGTGCCAGCGCAGGATTTAACTACAATGAGCAGTTCTTC.

The rearrangement links TRBV30 to TRBJ1-6; D uncertain. The CDR3 totals 13 residues. Trimming took off 0 bases at V and 9 bases at J, with 9 bases between the two ends. The germline CDR1 and CDR2 sequences are GTSNPN and SVGIG (reference sequence). CDR3 in DNA: TGTGCCTGGAGTGTACTTGGAGGTTCACCCCTCCACTTT. Its protein is CAWSVLGGSPLHF. Drawing the rest from reference TRBV30 and TRBJ1-6, the complete variable domain is SQTIHQWPATLVQPVGSPLSLECTVEGTSNPNLYWYRQAAGRGLQLLFYSVGIGQISSEVPQNLSASRPQDRQFILSSKKLLLSDSGFYLCAWSVLGGSPLHFGNGTRLTVT.

V and J are TRBV24-1 and TRBJ1-5; D possibly corresponds to TRBD1 (6 bases). Germline CDR1 reads KGHDR; CDR2 reads SFDVKD. V was trimmed by 5 bases and J by 6 bases, leaving 10 bases between them. The CDR3 is 13 residues long. As DNA, the CDR3 is TGTGCCACCAGTGGGGGGGGGCTTCAGCCCCAGCATTTT. It translates to CATSGGGLQPQHF.

The CDR3 is CATGRGRLSANVLTF. CDR3 coding DNA: TGTGCCACGGGAAGGGGCCGGCTCTCGGCCAACGTCCTGACTTTC. The chain carries TRBV6-5 and TRBJ2-6, with D perhaps assigned TRBD1 or TRBD2 (5 bases each). V lost 10 bases and J 6 bases, leaving 19 bases between the germline ends. The CDR3 spans 15 residues. Germline CDR1 is MNHEY and CDR2 is SVGAGI.

With respect to this clone: An end of the junction differs from the germline gene, which may be a read error. The chain uses TRBV2 and TRBJ2-3, with D hard to call. The CDR3 length is 11 residues. Germline-derived CDR1 and CDR2 are SNHLY and FYNNEI. The CDR3 sequence: CASREEDTQYF. The CDR3 DNA reads as TGTGCCAGCAGGGAAGAAGATACGCAGTATTTT.

The chain joins TRBV10-3 to TRBJ2-1; 14 nucleotides agree with TRBD2. V trimming: 6 bases; J trimming: 6 bases; junction bases outside the gene matches: 13. CDR3 length: 18 residues. The germline CDR1 and CDR2 sequences are ENHRY and SYGVKD. The DNA for the CDR3 is TGTGCCATCAGACCCCCGACTAGCGGGAGGGCCGACGGCAATGAGCAGTTCTTC. It yields the protein CAIRPPTSGRADGNEQFF.

Of note for this clone: This sample also contains other DNA sequences that code for the same CDR3. The chain uses TRBV5-1 and TRBJ1-2; tentative D call: TRBD1 (6 bases). Germline V gene data show CDR1 as SGHRS and CDR2 as YFSETQ. The CDR3 consists of 14 residues. V lost 0 bases and J lost 2, with 8 bases in between. The CDR3 DNA follows: TGCGCCAGCAGCTTGGACAGGGAGAACTATGGCTACACCTTC. It translates to CASSLDRENYGYTF.

The chain combines TRBV5-4 with TRBJ2-7; no clear D. The germline V gene encodes CDR1 SGHNT and CDR2 YYREEE (reference sequence). This CDR3 region has 14 residues. V lost 4 bases, J lost 3 bases, and 14 bases lay in between. The CDR3 DNA reads as TGTGCCAGCAGCCTCGCCGGGCGCTACTACGAGCAGTACTTC. Translation: CASSLAGRYYEQYF.

The chain employs TRBV6-1 and TRBJ2-5, with 7 bases fitting TRBD1. Germline V CDR1 and CDR2: MNHNS, SASEGT. Germline trimming cut 7 bases from V and 4 bases from J; bases unmatched to any gene: 3. CDR3 length equals 12 residues. CDR3 sequence: CASMTGIETQYF. For the CDR3, the DNA is TGTGCCAGCATGACAGGGATAGAGACCCAGTACTTC.

V and J are TRBV6-5 and TRBJ2-5, with D uncertain. Per the germline V gene, CDR1 is MNHEY and CDR2 is SVGAGI. The V and J ends lost 7 bases and 3 bases respectively, with 12 bases between them. The CDR3 covers 13 residues. The CDR3 here is CASNQRVKETQYF. DNA for the CDR3: TGTGCCAGCAATCAGAGAGTTAAAGAGACCCAGTACTTC.

This rearrangement joins TRBV5-1 to TRBJ2-1; 8 bases match TRBD2. J lost 10 bases, V lost 0 bases, and 6 bases had no gene match. Per the germline V gene, CDR1 is SGHRS and CDR2 is YFSETQ. The CDR3 covers 14 residues. CDR3 sequence (DNA): TGCGCCAGCAGCTTGGCAATAGCGGGATCGGAGCAGTTCTTC. Its translation: CASSLAIAGSEQFF.

The rearrangement uses TRBV29-1 and TRBJ1-2; D gene uncertain. Germline V gives CDR1 SQVTM, CDR2 ANQGSEA. V was trimmed by 3 bases and J by 4 bases, leaving 15 bases between them. CDR3 size: 14 residues. The CDR3 nucleotides read TGCAGCGTTGATCGATTGGGGTTGGCCTATGGCTACACCTTC. The encoded protein is CSVDRLGLAYGYTF.

The J gene is TRBJ2-7, the V gene TRBV27, with a weak D call TRBD1 (6 bases). The CDR3 spans 14 residues. Trimming removed 2 bases from V and 3 bases from J, with 11 bases in between. From germline, CDR1 is MNHEY and CDR2 SMNVEV (reference sequence). CDR3 protein: CASSLKLQGYEQYF. The CDR3 DNA is TGTGCCAGCAGTTTAAAATTACAGGGCTACGAGCAGTACTTC.

V gene TRBV12-3 or TRBV12-4 combines with J gene TRBJ1-1, with unresolved D. V lost 7 bases, J lost 0 bases, and 9 bases lay in between. The CDR3 has 13 residues. The CDR3, as DNA: TGTGCCAGCACCGGCAGCTTGAACACTGAAGCTTTCTTT. It yields the protein CASTGSLNTEAFF.

This chain uses TRBV11-2 with TRBJ2-7; 7 bases align to TRBD1. This CDR3 has 15 amino acids. CDR1 is SGHAT and CDR2 is FQNNGV in the germline V gene. Trimming cost V 1 base and J 1 base; bases outside gene matches: 4. The CDR3 region has the DNA TGTGCCAGCAGCTTAGCCTCAGGGGGATCCTACGAGCAGTACTTC. Amino acid sequence: CASSLASGGSYEQYF.

The V call is TRBV3-1 (or the pseudogene TRBV3-2), the J call TRBJ1-1; the D gene is possibly TRBD1 (6 bases). This CDR3 spans 11 amino acids. The V gene lost 3 bases and the J gene lost 7 bases, with 6 bases spanning the gap. Germline CDR1 and CDR2: LGHDT and YNNKEL (reference sequence). The CDR3 loop reads CASSQTGEAFF. The CDR3 DNA follows: TGTGCCAGCAGCCAGACAGGTGAAGCTTTCTTT.

The chain links TRBV7-9 to TRBJ2-7; either TRBD1 or TRBD2 may supply D (5 bases each). Between the trimmed V and J ends, which lost 5 bases and 0 bases, there was a span of 14 bases. The CDR3 length is 15 residues. The germline CDR1 and CDR2 sequences are SEHNR and FQNEAQ (reference sequence). The CDR3 reads CASSIRDGASYEQYF. The CDR3 nucleotides read TGTGCCAGCAGCATCCGGGACGGCGCCTCCTACGAGCAGTACTTC.

This clone came up a few times. The chain recombines TRBV6-5 with TRBJ2-6, with D possibly TRBD2 on 6 matching bases. The CDR3 extends over 15 amino acids. Trimming cost V 4 bases and J 0 bases, with 7 bases left between them. Germline values: CDR1 MNHEY, CDR2 SVGAGI. The CDR3 protein is CASSWEASGANVLTF. CDR3 coding DNA: TGTGCCAGCAGTTGGGAGGCCTCTGGGGCCAACGTCCTGACTTTC.

The rearrangement joins TRBV24-1 to TRBJ2-1; 7 nucleotides align to TRBD2. V trimming: 9 bases; J trimming: 3 bases; junction bases outside the gene matches: 10. This CDR3 region has 15 residues. Germline CDR1 KGHDR, CDR2 SFDVKD. This CDR3 is CATHQLLADYNEQFF. As DNA, the CDR3 is TGTGCCACCCATCAGCTGCTAGCGGACTACAATGAGCAGTTCTTC.

This chain uses TRBV13 with TRBJ1-5; D perhaps matches TRBD1 (6 bases). The CDR3 has 15 residues. Germline CDR1 is PRHDT and CDR2 is FYEKMQ (reference sequence). The V end lost 3 bases, the J end lost 3 bases, and 12 bases lay between the germline ends. The CDR3 DNA reads as TGTGCCAGCAGCTTCAGGACAGACTACAATCAGCCCCAGCATTTT. It specifies CASSFRTDYNQPQHF.